This record covers a single T cell receptor (beta chain). The clone's antigen remains unknown. Nothing much larger sits one base from this clone, and base qualities are not available. To prepare the library, PCR was applied. Sequenced on an Illumina HiSeq 2500. To reduce PCR and sequencing biases, unique molecular identifiers were built into the TCR beta cDNA libraries. Some 500,000 cDNA molecules were obtained per 1 to 10 million input T cells, so each molecule approximated one T cell. The same protocol used for the earlier healthy control dataset was applied to prepare and sequence the patient libraries. Samples belonging to the same batch were prepared together, multiplexed and sequenced on a shared HiSeq lane. As for how the authors treated the data: MIGEC handled the raw barcoded reads, throwing out single-read molecular identifier groups before consensus assembly and CDR3 extraction. VDJtools was used for post-analysis of the clonotype tables, with diversity normalized by down-sampling every dataset to the smallest sample size. Repertoire overlap clustering matched CDR3 amino acid but not nucleotide sequences to correct batch-related cross-sample contamination. TCRdb handled the public reads itself, with Q25 trimming in fastp and clone calling in MiXCR, and kept productive beta chains. Rows are unified per CDR3 protein, each entry keeping the most common DNA and genes. The V and J calls, along with clone size, are taken from TCRdb and not from the paper's own processing. For this sample the table gives 740,000 or so distinct CDR3 sequences, of which roughly half were detected only once. Approximately 4.5% of the sample is taken by the ten largest.

The source of the sample is a study of post-analysis software for immune sequencing data (dated by TCRdb to between 2014 and 2016). Study-level background: Relapsing-remitting, secondary progressive and progressive-relapsing multiple sclerosis were recorded as disease courses, and subtype annotation was lacking for some patients. The multiple sclerosis patient repertoires were compared with approximately 11 previously published healthy control repertoires from donors aged about 6 to 25 years. A subset of samples was prepared in parallel using single-end sample barcoding, then pooled and co-amplified after Illumina adapter ligation. Overall study results and their limits: Strong co-clustering of samples prepared in the same batch was shown by direct clustering with F measure, prompting a batch-effect correction. Patients showed significantly higher frequencies than controls for several TRBV segments, among them TRBV5-6, TRBV5-1 and TRBV20-1. Compared with controls, multiple sclerosis patients had significantly lower normalized Chao1 diversity, a finding suggesting substantial peripheral T-cell clonal expansion. The multiple sclerosis patient group was slightly younger than the control group.

To demonstrate the VDJtools post-analysis software, TCR beta repertoires were profiled from the peripheral blood of about 13 young patients with multiple sclerosis. Multiple sclerosis patients were children and adolescents aged roughly 6 to 16 years. At the junction V is shortened by 6 bases and J by 4 bases, with 12 bases in between. The CDR3 numbers 13 residues from cysteine through phenylalanine. Left in the record is the CDR3 DNA by itself, 39 bases read in frame from the first base. This TCR was sampled from a girl under 18 with multiple sclerosis. The sequencing sample was made of blood. This receptor chain uses TRBV12-3 or TRBV12-4 and TRBJ1-1; the D region possibly corresponds to TRBD1 (5 bases align). In nucleotide form, the sequence is TGTGCCAGCAGGAGGACACCCAGCACTGAAGCTTTCTTT. Its protein reads: CASRRTPSTEAFF.